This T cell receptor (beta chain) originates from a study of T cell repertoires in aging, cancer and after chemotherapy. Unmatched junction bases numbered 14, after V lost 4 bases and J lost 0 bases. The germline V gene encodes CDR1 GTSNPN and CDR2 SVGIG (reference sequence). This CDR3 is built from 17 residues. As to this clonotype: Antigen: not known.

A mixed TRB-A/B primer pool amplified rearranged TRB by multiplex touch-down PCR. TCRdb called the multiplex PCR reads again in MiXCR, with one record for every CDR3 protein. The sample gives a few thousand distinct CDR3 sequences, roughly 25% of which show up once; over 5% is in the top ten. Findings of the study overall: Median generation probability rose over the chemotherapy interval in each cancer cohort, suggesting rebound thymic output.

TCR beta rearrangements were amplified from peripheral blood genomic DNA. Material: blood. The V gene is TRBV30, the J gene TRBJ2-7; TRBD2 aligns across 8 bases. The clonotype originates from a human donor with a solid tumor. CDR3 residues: CAWTQGRLAGFSYEQYF. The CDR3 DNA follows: TGTGCCTGGACACAGGGTCGGCTAGCGGGTTTCTCCTACGAGCAGTACTTC.